The 30 T cell receptor beta chains below were found in one sample sequenced in a study of CD8+ T cells in alopecia areata. Sequencing used cDNA as its template, made by extracting RNA and reverse transcribing it. The repertoire was sequenced with immunoSEQ multiplex PCR; TCRdb's copy has only in-frame clones and lacks some. The sample lists under 350,000 clones; nearly 60% were seen once. The treatment was: oral pan-JAK inhibitor, 5-10 mg twice daily. The sequencing used CD4+ T cells sorted from blood, collected at week 24, from a patient treated with tofacitinib. These receptors were taken from a human donor with alopecia areata.

This clone was seen more than once but under ten times. The rearrangement joins TRBV14 to TRBJ2-5, with D unclear. Trimming stripped 4 bases from V and 5 bases from J, with 17 bases between. The CDR3 contains 15 residues. Germline V gene sequence: CDR1 SGHDN, CDR2 FVKESK. CDR3 residues: CASSLKARSSETQYF. In DNA, the CDR3 is TGTGCCAGCAGCCTAAAAGCGCGGTCGTCGGAGACCCAGTACTTC.

The chain links TRBV4-1 to TRBJ1-1; no clear D gene. CDR3 length: 15 amino acids. Germline V CDR1 and CDR2: MGHRA, YSYEKL. V was cut by 0 bases and J by 1 base, with 9 bases left in between. CDR3 amino acids: CASSQDGASNTEAFF. The CDR3 bases are TGCGCCAGCAGCCAAGATGGAGCGTCGAACACTGAAGCTTTCTTT.

There are a few counts of this clone. The CDR3, as DNA: TGCGCCAGCAGCTTGGTTACGACAACCCTTAGCACAGATACGCAGTATTTT. Its translation: CASSLVTTTLSTDTQYF. V gene TRBV5-1 combines with J gene TRBJ2-3, with unresolved D. Germline CDR1 SGHRS, CDR2 YFSETQ. V was trimmed by 0 bases and J by 0 bases, leaving 14 bases between them. The CDR3 runs 17 residues.

Details on this clone: One end of the junction varies from germline; a read error may be responsible. This chain links TRBV5-4 with TRBJ1-2, with D uncertain. Germline loops: CDR1 SGHNT, CDR2 YYREEE (reference sequence). This CDR3 is 13 amino acids long. The CDR3 DNA sequence: TGTGCCAGCAGCTTGCCAACCCATTCCGGGAGAGCCTTC. Translating it yields CASSLPTHSGRAF.

The chain recombines TRBV18 with TRBJ1-1; D is undetermined. Trimming left V 3 bases short and J 0 bases short, with 14 bases between. Germline CDR1 is KGHSH and CDR2 is LQKENI. CDR3 size: 16 residues. For the CDR3, the DNA is TGTGCCAGCTCACCGGGCTCGGGTTGGGTGAACACTGAAGCTTTCTTT. As protein: CASSPGSGWVNTEAFF.

CDR3 DNA: TGTGCCAGCGGTGGTGGGGACCCCCAGCATTTT. This gives the protein CASGGGDPQHF. V and J are TRBV2 and TRBJ1-5; perhaps TRBD1 as D (5 bases). Trimming removed 8 bases from V and 10 bases from J, with 12 bases in between. The CDR3 loop spans 11 amino acids. Germline CDR1 and CDR2: SNHLY and FYNNEI. Variable domain in full (rest from reference TRBV2 and TRBJ1-5): EPEVTQTPSHQVTQMGQEVILRCVPISNHLYFYWYRQILGQKVEFLVSFYNNEISEKSEIFDDQFSVERPDGSNFTLKIRSTKLEDSAMYFCASGGGDPQHFGDGTRLSIL.

This clone came up a few times. The gene calls are TRBV7-9 and TRBJ2-3; 8 bases are shared with TRBD1. Germline trimming cut 8 bases from V and 13 bases from J; bases unmatched to any gene: 8. The CDR3 spans 11 residues. Germline CDR1 and CDR2: SEHNR and FQNEAQ (reference sequence). CDR3 sequence (DNA): TGTGCCAGCGACAGGGGCAGTCTGAAGTATTTT. This codes for CASDRGSLKYF. Using reference TRBV7-9 and TRBJ2-3 for the parts outside the CDR3, the full variable domain is DTGVSQNPRHKITKRGQNVTFRCDPISEHNRLYWYRQTLGQGPEFLTYFQNEAQLEKSRLLSDRFSAERPKGSFSTLEIQRTEQGDSAMYLCASDRGSLKYFGPGTRLTVL.

This clone turned up a few times. The V call is TRBV7-9, the J call TRBJ2-5, with D tentatively TRBD2 (6 bases). Trimming removed 5 bases at V and 1 base at J, with 14 bases between. This CDR3 contains 15 residues. Germline V gives CDR1 SEHNR, CDR2 FQNEAQ (reference sequence). CDR3 sequence: CASSLPRTTQETQYF. CDR3 nucleotides: TGTGCCAGCAGCCTACCGCGGACTACCCAAGAGACCCAGTACTTC.

This clone was seen only a few times. The rearrangement joins TRBV28 to TRBJ1-5, with unresolved D. The germline V gene has CDR1 MDHEN and CDR2 SYDVKM. V was shortened by 5 bases and J by 7 bases, with 15 bases between the two germline ends. The CDR3 is made up of 14 amino acids. The CDR3 spells CASSTPREGQPQHF. The CDR3 DNA follows: TGTGCCAGCAGTACCCCCCGTGAGGGACAGCCCCAGCATTTT.

To note about this clone: One end of the junction does not line up with germline, which may come from a read error. The chain carries TRBV7-7 and TRBJ2-3; 8 positions agree with TRBD2. Germline V gene sequence: CDR1 SSHAT, CDR2 FNYEAQ (reference sequence). The CDR3 length is 15 residues. The DNA of the CDR3 is TGTGCTAGCAGCCCCAGCGGGAGAGAGACAGATACGCAGTATTTT. This translates into CASSPSGRETDTQYF.

The J gene is TRBJ2-1, the V gene TRBV5-4, with 8 positions matching TRBD1. The J segment lost 7 bases and the V segment lost 9 bases, leaving 6 bases of the junction unmatched. The V gene's germline CDR1 is SGHNT and CDR2 YYREEE (reference sequence). The CDR3 has 12 amino acids. The CDR3 coding sequence is TGTGCCACTGGACAGGGTGAAAATGAGCAGTTCTTC. It is translated as CATGQGENEQFF.

This clone was counted between two and nine times. CDR3 nucleotides: TGTGCCAGCAGCTTTGGTGGACAGGGGGCCCTTAACTATGGCTACACCTTC. Translation gives CASSFGGQGALNYGYTF. The chain employs TRBV7-9 and TRBJ1-2; 11 positions match TRBD1. Germline assignment: CDR1 SEHNR and CDR2 FQNEAQ (reference sequence). Trimming cost V 3 bases and J 1 base; bases outside gene matches: 7. This CDR3 has 17 residues.

This clone was observed once. The genes are TRBV7-9 and TRBJ2-7; 8 nucleotides align to TRBD1. Germline CDR1 reads SEHNR; CDR2 reads FQNEAQ (reference sequence). This CDR3 has 16 residues. The V and J ends lost 4 bases and 2 bases, in that order; junction bases with no gene match: 10. CDR3 sequence reads: CASSSLQGASTYEQYF. The DNA of the CDR3 is TGTGCCAGCAGCTCCCTCCAGGGGGCCAGCACCTACGAGCAGTACTTC.

This clone was counted between two and nine times. The J gene is TRBJ1-4, the V gene TRBV27, with D hard to call. This CDR3 is built from 16 residues. Trimming left V 7 bases short and J 5 bases short, with 20 bases between. Germline V gene sequence: CDR1 MNHEY, CDR2 SMNVEV (reference sequence). CDR3 sequence reads: CASKRTHGQPNEKLFF. The CDR3 DNA follows: TGTGCCAGCAAAAGAACTCACGGGCAGCCCAATGAAAAACTGTTTTTT. Variable domain in full (rest from reference TRBV27 and TRBJ1-4): EAQVTQNPRYLITVTGKKLTVTCSQNMNHEYMSWYRQDPGLGLRQIYYSMNVEVTDKGDVPEGYKVSRKEKRNFPLILESPSPNQTSLYFCASKRTHGQPNEKLFFGSGTQLSVL.

This clone occurred a few times. This chain uses TRBV10-3 with TRBJ2-7; a weak D match, TRBD2 (7 bases). The germline gives CDR1 ENHRY, CDR2 SYGVKD. This CDR3 has 14 amino acids. V dropped 3 bases and J dropped 3 bases, with 12 bases sitting between them. The CDR3 sequence is CAISDGGGGYEQYF. CDR3 in DNA: TGTGCCATCAGTGATGGGGGGGGCGGCTACGAGCAGTACTTC.

This clone showed up just a few times. V gene TRBV11-2 combines with J gene TRBJ2-7; D could derive from TRBD1 or TRBD2 (5 bases each). Germline CDR1 reads SGHAT; CDR2 reads FQNNGV. The V and J ends lost 3 bases and 1 base respectively, with 13 bases between them. The CDR3 length is 15 residues. The CDR3: CASSLGPAGSYEQYF. In DNA form, the CDR3 reads TGTGCCAGCAGCTTGGGGCCGGCGGGTTCCTACGAGCAGTACTTC.

The CDR3 sequence is CASSLASRGEGYTF. The CDR3 bases are TGTGCCAGCAGCTTAGCCTCGAGGGGAGAAGGCTACACCTTC. The rearrangement links TRBV7-9 to TRBJ1-2; weak D call: TRBD1 (5 bases). There are 14 residues in the CDR3. Trimming took off 0 bases at V and 8 bases at J, with 13 bases between the two ends. Germline V gene lookup returns CDR1 SEHNR and CDR2 FQNEAQ (reference sequence). Full variable domain (missing parts from reference TRBV7-9 and TRBJ1-2): DTGVSQNPRHKITKRGQNVTFRCDPISEHNRLYWYRQTLGQGPEFLTYFQNEAQLEKSRLLSDRFSAERPKGSFSTLEIQRTEQGDSAMYLCASSLASRGEGYTFGSGTRLTVV.

This chain uses TRBV30 with TRBJ2-4, with D hard to call. The CDR3 covers 12 residues. Trimming took off 3 bases at V and 8 bases at J, with 11 bases between the two ends. CDR1 and CDR2 from the germline V gene are GTSNPN and SVGIG (reference sequence). The CDR3 coding sequence is TGTGCCTGGAGCGAGGCTAGGGACATTCAGTACTTC. Amino acid sequence: CAWSEARDIQYF.

This chain connects TRBV5-8 to TRBJ1-1; possible D gene TRBD1, 5 bases. The CDR3 has 14 amino acids. The germline V gene encodes CDR1 SGHTS and CDR2 YDEGEE. With 0 bases removed from V and 3 bases from J, the gap between germline ends came to 9 bases. The CDR3 bases are TGTGCCAGCAGCTTGGGGGCAGGGTACACTGAAGCTTTCTTT. Its protein is CASSLGAGYTEAFF.

The V and J genes are TRBV9 and TRBJ2-5; maybe TRBD1 (6 bases). This CDR3 is built from 13 residues. CDR1 is SGDLS and CDR2 is YYNGEE in the germline V gene. The V end was cut by 3 bases, the J end by 4 bases, with 10 bases between. The CDR3 DNA reads TGTGCCAGCAGCGCCACAGGGACAGAGACCCAGTACTTC. Translation gives CASSATGTETQYF.

The chain recombines TRBV30 with TRBJ1-1, with TRBD1 matching 7 bases. CDR1 is GTSNPN, CDR2 SVGIG, per germline (reference sequence). This CDR3 contains 14 residues. V lost 4 bases and J lost 2; bases outside the gene matches: 7. CDR3 nucleotide sequence: TGTGCCTGGACCCCGACAGGGCTAAACACTGAAGCTTTCTTT. Protein sequence: CAWTPTGLNTEAFF.

The chain recombines TRBV5-4 with TRBJ2-3; D not resolved. With 5 bases removed from V and 3 bases from J, the gap between germline ends came to 19 bases. The CDR3 is 16 amino acids. Per germline, CDR1 SGHNT and CDR2 YYREEE (reference sequence). The CDR3 bases are TGTGCCAGCAGGTTGAATCACCTCGGCAATACAGATACGCAGTATTTT. It specifies CASRLNHLGNTDTQYF.

The chain uses TRBV29-1 and TRBJ2-7; possibly TRBD2 for D (5 bases). Germline V lookup: CDR1 SQVTM, CDR2 ANQGSEA. V was clipped by 2 bases and J by 4 bases, with 9 bases between them. This CDR3 contains 12 residues. CDR3: CSVESAGYEQYF. The CDR3 DNA sequence: TGCAGCGTTGAATCGGCGGGTTACGAGCAGTACTTC.

This chain connects TRBV7-9 to TRBJ2-1, with D hard to call. From germline, CDR1 is SEHNR and CDR2 FQNEAQ (reference sequence). This CDR3 region has 11 residues. V was cut by 3 bases and J by 7 bases, with 4 bases left in between. The CDR3 is CASSFRNEQFF. As DNA, the CDR3 is TGTGCCAGCAGCTTTAGGAATGAGCAGTTCTTC.

V and J are TRBV4-1 and TRBJ2-7; 9 nucleotides match TRBD1. The CDR3 consists of 14 residues. Germline-derived CDR1 and CDR2 are MGHRA and YSYEKL. J gave up 6 bases and V 0 bases, and 3 bases lay outside the gene matches. CDR3 nucleotide sequence: TGCGCCAGCAGCCAAGAGGGACAGGGTGGCGAGCAGTACTTC. Protein: CASSQEGQGGEQYF.

A note on this clone: The same CDR3 can be traced to other DNA sequences in this sample. This chain joins TRBV30 and TRBJ1-6; D unresolved. Germline V gene data show CDR1 as GTSNPN and CDR2 as SVGIG (reference sequence). V was shortened by 0 bases and J by 7 bases, with 4 bases between the two germline ends. The CDR3 sequence is 12 residues long. As DNA, the CDR3 is TGTGCCTGGAGTGTACTAAATTCACCCCTCCACTTT. Its translation: CAWSVLNSPLHF.

The rearrangement joins TRBV5-1 to TRBJ2-3, with 10 bases lining up with TRBD1. The germline V gene has CDR1 SGHRS and CDR2 YFSETQ. The V and J ends lost 0 bases and 1 base, in that order; junction bases with no gene match: 2. The CDR3 totals 16 residues. The CDR3 loop is CASSLGDRGGTDTQYF. CDR3 nucleotide sequence: TGCGCCAGCAGCTTGGGGGACAGGGGCGGCACAGATACGCAGTATTTT.

This clone was picked up a small number of times. V usage is TRBV29-1 and J usage is TRBJ2-3, with TRBD1 matching 9 bases. Trimming cost V 6 bases and J 1 base; bases outside gene matches: 5. The CDR3 is 14 residues long. The germline CDR1 and CDR2 sequences are SQVTM and ANQGSEA. The CDR3: CSVGQGPRTDTQYF. CDR3 in DNA: TGCAGCGTGGGACAGGGACCCCGCACAGATACGCAGTATTTT.

The sample holds one count of this clone. The V gene is TRBV7-2, the J gene TRBJ2-7, with TRBD1 as a possible D gene (6 bases). This CDR3 is built from 16 residues. The ends were cut back, 5 bases at V and 2 bases at J, with 19 bases in the middle. Germline loops: CDR1 SGHTA, CDR2 FQGNSA. Here the CDR3 reads CASSPPRGPLPYEQYF. The CDR3 region has the DNA TGTGCCAGCAGCCCACCCAGGGGCCCCCTTCCCTACGAGCAGTACTTC.

This clone was seen a handful of times. The gene calls are TRBV7-9 and TRBJ2-1; the match to TRBD2 covers 7 bases. V was clipped by 5 bases and J by 7 bases; unmatched bases: 17. CDR1 SEHNR and CDR2 FQNEAQ come from the germline V gene (reference sequence). The CDR3 has 17 amino acids. The CDR3 nucleotides read TGTGCCAGCAGCGCGCCGGGGGGTGCAACCACTCGGAATGAGCAGTTCTTC. It is translated as CASSAPGGATTRNEQFF.